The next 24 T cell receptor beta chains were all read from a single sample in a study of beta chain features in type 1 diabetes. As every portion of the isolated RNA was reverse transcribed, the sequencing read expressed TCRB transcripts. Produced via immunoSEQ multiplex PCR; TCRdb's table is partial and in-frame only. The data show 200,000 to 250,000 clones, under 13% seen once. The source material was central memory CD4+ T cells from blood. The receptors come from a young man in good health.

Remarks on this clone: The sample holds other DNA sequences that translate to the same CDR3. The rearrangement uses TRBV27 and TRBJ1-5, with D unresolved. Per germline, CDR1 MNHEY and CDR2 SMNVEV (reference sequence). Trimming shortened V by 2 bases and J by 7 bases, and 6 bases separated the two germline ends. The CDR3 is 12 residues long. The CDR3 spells CASSLLGQPQHF. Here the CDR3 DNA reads TGTGCCAGCAGTTTACTAGGACAGCCCCAGCATTTT.

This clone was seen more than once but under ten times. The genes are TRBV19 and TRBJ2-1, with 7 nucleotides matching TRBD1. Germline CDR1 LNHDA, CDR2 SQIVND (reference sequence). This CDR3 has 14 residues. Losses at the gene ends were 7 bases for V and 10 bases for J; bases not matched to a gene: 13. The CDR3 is CASTMNRGRGEQFF. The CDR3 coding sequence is TGTGCCAGTACCATGAACAGGGGAAGGGGCGAGCAGTTCTTC.

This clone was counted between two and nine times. The CDR3 DNA reads as TGCAGCGGTGTCCCGGGGCGGGTTGAGACCCAGTACTTC. It translates to CSGVPGRVETQYF. The chain joins TRBV29-1 to TRBJ2-5, with D possibly called TRBD1 or TRBD2 (5 bases each). The CDR3 is 13 amino acids. V lost 7 bases and J lost 5, with 17 bases in between. Per the germline V gene, CDR1 is SQVTM and CDR2 is ANQGSEA.

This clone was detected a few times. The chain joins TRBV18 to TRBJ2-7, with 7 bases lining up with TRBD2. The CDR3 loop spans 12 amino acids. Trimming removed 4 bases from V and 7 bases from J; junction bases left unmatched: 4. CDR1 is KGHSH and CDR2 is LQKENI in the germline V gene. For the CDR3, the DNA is TGTGCCAGCTCACAGGCCGGGAGGGAGCAGTACTTC. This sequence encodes CASSQAGREQYF.

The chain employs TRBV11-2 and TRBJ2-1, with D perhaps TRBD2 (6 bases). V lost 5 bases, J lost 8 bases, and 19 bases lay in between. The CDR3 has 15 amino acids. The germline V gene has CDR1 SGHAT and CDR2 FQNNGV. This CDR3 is CASSGGRRYIDEQFF. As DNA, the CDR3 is TGTGCCAGCAGCGGGGGGAGGAGGTATATCGATGAGCAGTTCTTC. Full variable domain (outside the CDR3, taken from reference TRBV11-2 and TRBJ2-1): EAGVAQSPRYKIIEKRQSVAFWCNPISGHATLYWYQQILGQGPKLLIQFQNNGVVDDSQLPKDRFSAERLKGVDSTLKIQPAKLEDSAVYLCASSGGRRYIDEQFFGPGTRLTVL.

This CDR3 reads CASSEPGQGNEKLFF. DNA for the CDR3: TGTGCCAGCAGTGAACCGGGACAGGGTAATGAAAAACTGTTTTTT. The chain links TRBV2 to TRBJ1-4; 9 bases map to TRBD1. The ends lost 2 bases at V and 4 bases at J; junction bases unmatched: 2. The CDR3 runs to 15 residues. The germline V gene has CDR1 SNHLY and CDR2 FYNNEI.

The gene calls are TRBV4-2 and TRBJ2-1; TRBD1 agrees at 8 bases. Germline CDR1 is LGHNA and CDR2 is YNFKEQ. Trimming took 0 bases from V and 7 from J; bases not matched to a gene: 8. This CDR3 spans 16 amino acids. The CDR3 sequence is CASSQESLGQGNEQFF. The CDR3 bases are TGTGCCAGCAGCCAAGAGTCTCTCGGACAGGGAAATGAGCAGTTCTTC.

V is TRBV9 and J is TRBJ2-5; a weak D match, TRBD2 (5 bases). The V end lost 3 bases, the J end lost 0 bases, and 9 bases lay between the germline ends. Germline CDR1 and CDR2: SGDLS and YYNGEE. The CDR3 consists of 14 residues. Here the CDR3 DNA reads TGTGCCAGCAGCGCCCGGACTTACCAAGAGACCCAGTACTTC. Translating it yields CASSARTYQETQYF.

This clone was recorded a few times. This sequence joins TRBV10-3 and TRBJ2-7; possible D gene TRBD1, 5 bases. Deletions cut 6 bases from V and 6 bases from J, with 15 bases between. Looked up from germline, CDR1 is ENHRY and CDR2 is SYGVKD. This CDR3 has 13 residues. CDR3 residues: CAIRTTALSEQYF. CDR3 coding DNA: TGTGCCATCAGAACGACAGCTTTGAGCGAGCAGTACTTC.

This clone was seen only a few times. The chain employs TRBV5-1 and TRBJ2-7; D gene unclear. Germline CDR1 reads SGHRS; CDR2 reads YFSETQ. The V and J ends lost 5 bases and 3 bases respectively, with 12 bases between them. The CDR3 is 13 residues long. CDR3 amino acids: CASRSEFGYEQYF. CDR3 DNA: TGCGCCAGCAGATCCGAATTCGGCTACGAGCAGTACTTC.

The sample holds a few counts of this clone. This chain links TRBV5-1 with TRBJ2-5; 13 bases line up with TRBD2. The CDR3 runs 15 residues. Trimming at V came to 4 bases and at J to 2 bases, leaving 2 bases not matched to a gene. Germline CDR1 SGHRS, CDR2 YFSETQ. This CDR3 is CASSPGLAGQETQYF. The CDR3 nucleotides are TGCGCCAGCAGCCCGGGACTAGCGGGGCAAGAGACCCAGTACTTC.

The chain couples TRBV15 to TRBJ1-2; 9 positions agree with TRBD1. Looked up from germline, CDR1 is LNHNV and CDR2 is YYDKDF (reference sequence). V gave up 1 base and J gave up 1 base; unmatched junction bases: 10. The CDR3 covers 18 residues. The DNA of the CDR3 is TGTGCCACCAGCAGAGGCTTAACCGGGACAGGGAATAACTATGGCTACACCTTC. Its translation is CATSRGLTGTGNNYGYTF. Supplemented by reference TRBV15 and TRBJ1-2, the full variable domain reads DAMVIQNPRYQVTQFGKPVTLSCSQTLNHNVMYWYQQKSSQAPKLLFHYYDKDFNNEADTPDNFQSRRPNTSFCFLDIRSPGLGDTAMYLCATSRGLTGTGNNYGYTFGSGTRLTVV.

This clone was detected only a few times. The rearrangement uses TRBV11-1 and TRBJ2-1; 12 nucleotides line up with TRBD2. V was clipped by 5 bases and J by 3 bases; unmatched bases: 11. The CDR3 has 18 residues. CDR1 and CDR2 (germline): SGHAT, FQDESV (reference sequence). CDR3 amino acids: CASSHQGVTSGGYNEQFF. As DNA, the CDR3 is TGTGCCAGCAGCCACCAGGGGGTGACTAGCGGGGGCTACAATGAGCAGTTCTTC.

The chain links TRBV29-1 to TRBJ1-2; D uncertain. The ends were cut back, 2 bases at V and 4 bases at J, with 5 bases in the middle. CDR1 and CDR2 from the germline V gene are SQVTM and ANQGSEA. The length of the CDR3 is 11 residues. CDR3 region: CSVEQVYGYTF. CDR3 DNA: TGCAGCGTTGAACAGGTCTATGGCTACACCTTC.

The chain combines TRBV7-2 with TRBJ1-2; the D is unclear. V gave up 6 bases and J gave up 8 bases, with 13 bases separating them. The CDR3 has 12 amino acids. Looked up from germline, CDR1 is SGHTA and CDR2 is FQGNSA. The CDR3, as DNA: TGTGCCAGCAGTATTCAAGGGAAAGGCTACACCTTC. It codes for CASSIQGKGYTF.

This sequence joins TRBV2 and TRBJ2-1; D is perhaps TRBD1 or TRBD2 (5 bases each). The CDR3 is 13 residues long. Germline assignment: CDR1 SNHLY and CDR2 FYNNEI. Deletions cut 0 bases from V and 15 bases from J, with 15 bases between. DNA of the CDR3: TGTGCCAGCAGTGAAGCGGGACGGCCTATTTTGTTCTTC. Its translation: CASSEAGRPILFF. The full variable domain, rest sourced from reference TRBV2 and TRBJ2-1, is EPEVTQTPSHQVTQMGQEVILRCVPISNHLYFYWYRQILGQKVEFLVSFYNNEISEKSEIFDDQFSVERPDGSNFTLKIRSTKLEDSAMYFCASSEAGRPILFFGPGTRLTVL.

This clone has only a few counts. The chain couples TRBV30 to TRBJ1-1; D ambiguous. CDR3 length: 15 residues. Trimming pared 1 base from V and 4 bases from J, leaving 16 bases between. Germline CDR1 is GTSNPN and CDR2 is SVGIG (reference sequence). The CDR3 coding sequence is TGTGCCTGGAGTGCCCACTCCTCGGCGAGCACTGAAGCTTTCTTT. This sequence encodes CAWSAHSSASTEAFF.

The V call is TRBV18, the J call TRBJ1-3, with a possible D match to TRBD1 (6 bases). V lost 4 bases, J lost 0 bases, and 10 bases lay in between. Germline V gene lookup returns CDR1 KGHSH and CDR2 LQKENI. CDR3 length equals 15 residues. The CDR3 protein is CASSLDRSSGNTIYF. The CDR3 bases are TGTGCCAGCTCACTTGACAGGAGCTCTGGAAACACCATATATTTT. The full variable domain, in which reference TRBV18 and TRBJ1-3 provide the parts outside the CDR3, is NAGVMQNPRHLVRRRGQEARLRCSPMKGHSHVYWYRQLPEEGLKFMVYLQKENIIDESGMPKERFSAEFPKEGPSILRIQQVVRGDSAAYFCASSLDRSSGNTIYFGEGSWLTVV.

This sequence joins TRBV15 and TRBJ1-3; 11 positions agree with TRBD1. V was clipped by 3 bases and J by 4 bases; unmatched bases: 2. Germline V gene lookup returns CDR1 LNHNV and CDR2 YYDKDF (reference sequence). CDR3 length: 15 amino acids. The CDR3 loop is CATSRGQGEGNTIYF. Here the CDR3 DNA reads TGTGCCACCAGCAGGGGACAGGGGGAAGGAAACACCATATATTTT.

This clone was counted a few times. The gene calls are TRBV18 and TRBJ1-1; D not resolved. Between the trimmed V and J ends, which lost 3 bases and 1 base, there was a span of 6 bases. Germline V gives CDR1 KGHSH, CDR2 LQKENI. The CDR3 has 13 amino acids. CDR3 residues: CASSPMKNTEAFF. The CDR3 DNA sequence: TGTGCCAGCTCACCTATGAAGAACACTGAAGCTTTCTTT.

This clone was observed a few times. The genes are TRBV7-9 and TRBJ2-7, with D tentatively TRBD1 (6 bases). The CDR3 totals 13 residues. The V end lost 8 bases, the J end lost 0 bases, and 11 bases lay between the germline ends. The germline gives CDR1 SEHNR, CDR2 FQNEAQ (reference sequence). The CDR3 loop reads CASATDSSYEQYF. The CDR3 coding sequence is TGTGCCAGCGCCACGGACAGCTCCTACGAGCAGTACTTC.

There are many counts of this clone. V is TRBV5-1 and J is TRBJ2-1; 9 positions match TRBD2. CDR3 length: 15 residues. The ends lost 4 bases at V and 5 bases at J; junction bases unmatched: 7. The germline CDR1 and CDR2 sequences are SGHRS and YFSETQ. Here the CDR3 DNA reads TGCGCCAGCAGCGGCGGACTAGCGCGTAACAATGAGCAGTTCTTC. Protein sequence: CASSGGLARNNEQFF.

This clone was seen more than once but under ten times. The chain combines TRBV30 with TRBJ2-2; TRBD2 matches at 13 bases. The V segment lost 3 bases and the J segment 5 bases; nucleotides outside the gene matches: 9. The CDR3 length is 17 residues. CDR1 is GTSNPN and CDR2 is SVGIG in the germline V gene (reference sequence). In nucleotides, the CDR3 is TGTGCCTGGAGCCAAGGACTAGCGGGAGTGACGACCGGGGAGCTGTTTTTT. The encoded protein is CAWSQGLAGVTTGELFF. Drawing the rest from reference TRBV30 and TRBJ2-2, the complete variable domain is SQTIHQWPATLVQPVGSPLSLECTVEGTSNPNLYWYRQAAGRGLQLLFYSVGIGQISSEVPQNLSASRPQDRQFILSSKKLLLSDSGFYLCAWSQGLAGVTTGELFFGEGSRLTVL.

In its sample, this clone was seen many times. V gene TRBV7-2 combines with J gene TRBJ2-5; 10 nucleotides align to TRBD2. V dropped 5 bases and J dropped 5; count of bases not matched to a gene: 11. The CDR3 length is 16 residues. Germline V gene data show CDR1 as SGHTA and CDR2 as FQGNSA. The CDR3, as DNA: TGTGCCAGCAGCCCCCGCCTAGCGGGAGCGGAGGAGACCCAGTACTTC. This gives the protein CASSPRLAGAEETQYF.